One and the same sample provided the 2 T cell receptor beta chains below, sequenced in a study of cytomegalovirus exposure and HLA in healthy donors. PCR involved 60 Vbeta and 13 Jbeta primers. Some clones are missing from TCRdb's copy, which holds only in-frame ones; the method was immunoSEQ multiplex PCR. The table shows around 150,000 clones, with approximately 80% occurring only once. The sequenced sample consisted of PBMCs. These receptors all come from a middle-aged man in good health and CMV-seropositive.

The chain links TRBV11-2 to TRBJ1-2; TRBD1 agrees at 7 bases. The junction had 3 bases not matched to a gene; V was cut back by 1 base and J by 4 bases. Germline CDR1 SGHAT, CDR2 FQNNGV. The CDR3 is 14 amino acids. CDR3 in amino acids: CASSLAQGVYGYTF. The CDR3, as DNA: TGTGCCAGCAGCTTAGCGCAGGGGGTCTATGGCTACACCTTC.

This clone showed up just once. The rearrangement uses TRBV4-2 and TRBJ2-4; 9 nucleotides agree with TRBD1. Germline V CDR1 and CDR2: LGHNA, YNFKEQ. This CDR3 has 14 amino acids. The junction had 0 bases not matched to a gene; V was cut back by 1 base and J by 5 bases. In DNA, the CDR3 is TGTGCCAGCAGCCAAGGGACAGGGGAAAACATTCAGTACTTC. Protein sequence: CASSQGTGENIQYF.